The sequence of this TCR beta chain was determined in a study of blood T cell repertoires in COVID-19. Looking at the study overall: Sites across the United States, Italy and Spain contributed samples from acute and convalescent COVID-19.

Authors' analysis steps: From reference gene primer amplification, estimates of nucleated cell counts were derived. Generated by immunoSEQ multiplex PCR, the TCRdb table keeps only in-frame clones and is missing some. V and J calls and clone size are given by that table; D and trimming were obtained from the DNA. The sample lists roughly 270,000 clones, 85% occurring once. Individuals aged about 18 to 89 years were recruited from 24 US areas. Symptom resolution, clearance, or two negative PCRs marked donors in Cohort 3 as recovered. CDR3 length: 17 residues. With 3 bases clipped from V and 2 bases from J, the junction kept 10 bases outside the gene matches. Germline V gene data show CDR1 as SGHRS and CDR2 as YFSETQ.

The sample taken for sequencing was PBMCs or T cells enriched from blood (not recorded which). The rearrangement uses TRBV5-1 and TRBJ2-2, with 7 bases that match TRBD1. The clonotype originates from a woman between 50 and 59 years old who had recovered from COVID-19. The CDR3 coding sequence is TGCGCCAGCAGCTCGCCGGGACAGCGCCCTAACACCGGGGAGCTGTTTTTT. Translation gives CASSSPGQRPNTGELFF.